The sequence of this TCR beta chain was determined in a study of T cell repertoires in cytomegalovirus infection. For the study at large: From public TCR beta signatures came an indication of both CMV infection and matching HLA type.

Via MiXCR, TCRdb re-called the reads, giving one row per CDR3 protein. The table has roughly 280,000 distinct CDR3 sequences, approximately 9.2% seen once; the top ten hold approximately 15%. This clonotype was counted ten times or more. The antigen is not known. Germline values: CDR1 SEHNR, CDR2 FQNEAQ (reference sequence). CDR3 length: 15 residues. Losses at the gene ends were 1 base for V and 5 bases for J; bases not matched to a gene: 7. General study points: Using cumulative public TCR beta family frequency, the authors identified those who carried CMV together with the relevant HLA. The ex vivo response was dominated by HLA-C-restricted CMV-specific TCR beta clonotypes.

This rearrangement joins TRBV7-9 to TRBJ1-2, with 7 bases aligning to TRBD1. The receptor's source is a human donor in good health (CMV status not recorded). Some clones in this sample may be carry-over from other donors' samples. Sequencing was carried out using PBMCs. The CDR3 here is CASSLGDRVTYGYTF. The CDR3 DNA reads TGTGCCAGCAGCTTAGGAGACAGGGTTACTTATGGCTACACCTTC.